This TCR beta chain was captured in a study of blood T cells in healthy people across ages. Study-wide results and caveats: Because sorting was not performed, PBMCs prevented conclusive naive versus antigen-experienced comparison. The donors' CMV status was not determined, possibly confounding changes in expanded clonotypes.

The V segment lost 6 bases and the J segment 0 bases; nucleotides outside the gene matches: 11. Germline CDR1 DFQATT, CDR2 SNEGSKA (reference sequence). The CDR3 runs 16 residues. A J-beta primer mix and a sample-barcoded 5' primer were used in a second PCR of roughly 6 to 12 cycles. The template-switch adaptor, which had 12 random nucleotides, put a tag on each cDNA molecule. TCRdb fed the 5' RACE reads into MiXCR, producing one record per CDR3 protein. The sample lists more than 1.4 million distinct CDR3 sequences, around two fifths occurring once. About this clonotype itself: Its target is not known.

Extractions gave at least 5 micrograms of total RNA per sample. The material sequenced was blood. This chain links TRBV20-1 with TRBJ2-1; 7 bases match TRBD2. The source is a woman under 30 in good health. The CDR3 DNA follows: TGCAGTGCCCGAATAGCGGGCCCGAGCTCCTACAATGAGCAGTTCTTC. Its translation is CSARIAGPSSYNEQFF.